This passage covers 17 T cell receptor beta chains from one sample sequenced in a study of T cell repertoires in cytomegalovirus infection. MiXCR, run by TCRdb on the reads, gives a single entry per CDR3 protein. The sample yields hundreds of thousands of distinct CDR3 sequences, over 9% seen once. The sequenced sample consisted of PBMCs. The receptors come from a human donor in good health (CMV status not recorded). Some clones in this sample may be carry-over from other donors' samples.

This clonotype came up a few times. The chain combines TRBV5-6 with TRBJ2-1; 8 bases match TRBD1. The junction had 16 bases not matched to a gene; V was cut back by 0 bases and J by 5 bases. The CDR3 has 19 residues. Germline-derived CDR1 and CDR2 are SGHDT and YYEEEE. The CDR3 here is CASSLAGTGILSPNNEQFF. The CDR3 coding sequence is TGTGCCAGCAGCTTGGCCGGGACAGGAATCTTGAGCCCAAACAATGAGCAGTTCTTC.

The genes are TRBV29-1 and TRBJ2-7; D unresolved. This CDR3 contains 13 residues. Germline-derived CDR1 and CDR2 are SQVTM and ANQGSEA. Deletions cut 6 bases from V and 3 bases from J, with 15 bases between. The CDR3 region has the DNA TGCAGCGTCAAGGATACCTTGATCTACGAGCAGTACTTC. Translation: CSVKDTLIYEQYF.

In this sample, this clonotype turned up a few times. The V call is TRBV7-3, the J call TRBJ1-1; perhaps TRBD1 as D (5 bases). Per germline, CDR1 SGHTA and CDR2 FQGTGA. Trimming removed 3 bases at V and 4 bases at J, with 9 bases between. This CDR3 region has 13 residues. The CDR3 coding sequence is TGTGCCAGCAGCTTCGACAGTTCCACTGAAGCTTTCTTT. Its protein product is CASSFDSSTEAFF.

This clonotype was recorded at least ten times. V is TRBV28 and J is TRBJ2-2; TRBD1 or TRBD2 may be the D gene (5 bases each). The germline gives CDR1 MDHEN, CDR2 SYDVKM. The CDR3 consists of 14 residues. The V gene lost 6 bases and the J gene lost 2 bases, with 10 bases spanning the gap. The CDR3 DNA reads TGTGCCAGCAGGGGGGACGGTAACACCGGGGAGCTGTTTTTT. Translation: CASRGDGNTGELFF.

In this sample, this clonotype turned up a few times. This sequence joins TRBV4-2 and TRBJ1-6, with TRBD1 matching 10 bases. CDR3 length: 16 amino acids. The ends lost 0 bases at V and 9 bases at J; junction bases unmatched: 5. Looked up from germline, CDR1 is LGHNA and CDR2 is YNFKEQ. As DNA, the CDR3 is TGTGCCAGCAGCCAAGATCCCGGACAGGGGGTTTCACCCCTCCACTTT. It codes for CASSQDPGQGVSPLHF.

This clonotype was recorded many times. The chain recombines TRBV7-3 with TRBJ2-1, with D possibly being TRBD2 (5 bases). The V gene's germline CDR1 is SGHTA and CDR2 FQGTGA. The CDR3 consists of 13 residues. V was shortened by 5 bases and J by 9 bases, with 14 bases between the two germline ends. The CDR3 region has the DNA TGTGCCAGCAGCATCGCCCCCAGCGGTGAGCAGTTCTTC. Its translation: CASSIAPSGEQFF.

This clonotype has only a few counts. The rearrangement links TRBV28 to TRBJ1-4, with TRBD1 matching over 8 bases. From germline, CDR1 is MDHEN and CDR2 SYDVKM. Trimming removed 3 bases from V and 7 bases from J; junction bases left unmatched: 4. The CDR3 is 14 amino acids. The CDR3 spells CASSFQGAGEKLFF. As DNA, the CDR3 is TGTGCCAGCAGTTTTCAGGGGGCGGGTGAAAAACTGTTTTTT.

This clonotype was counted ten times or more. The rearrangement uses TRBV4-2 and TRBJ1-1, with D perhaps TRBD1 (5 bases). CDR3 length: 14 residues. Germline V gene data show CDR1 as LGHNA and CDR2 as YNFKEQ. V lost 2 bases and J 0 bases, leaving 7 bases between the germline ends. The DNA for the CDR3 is TGTGCCAGCAGCCAACAGGGCGTGAACACTGAAGCTTTCTTT. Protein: CASSQQGVNTEAFF.

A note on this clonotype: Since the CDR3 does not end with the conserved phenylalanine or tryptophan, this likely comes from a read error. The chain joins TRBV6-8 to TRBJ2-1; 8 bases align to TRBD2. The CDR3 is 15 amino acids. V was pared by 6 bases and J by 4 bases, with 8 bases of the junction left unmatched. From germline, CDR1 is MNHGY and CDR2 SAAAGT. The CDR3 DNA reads TGTGCCAGCAGCCCTAGGGTAGCGGGATACAATGAGCAGTTCTCC. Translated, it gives CASSPRVAGYNEQFS.

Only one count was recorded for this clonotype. The CDR3 region has the DNA TGTGCCAGCAGCGGCCTAAAGGATGGCTACACCTTC. As protein: CASSGLKDGYTF. V and J are TRBV2 and TRBJ1-2; D uncertain. Per the germline V gene, CDR1 is SNHLY and CDR2 is FYNNEI. With 6 bases removed from V and 6 bases from J, the gap between germline ends came to 11 bases. The CDR3 spans 12 residues.

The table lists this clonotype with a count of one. CDR3 sequence reads: CASSPNSQETQYF. CDR3 DNA sequence: TGTGCCAGCTCACCAAACAGCCAAGAGACCCAGTACTTC. V is TRBV18 and J is TRBJ2-5; unclear D gene. The V end was cut by 2 bases, the J end by 1 base, with 5 bases between. CDR3 length: 13 residues. In germline, CDR1 is KGHSH, CDR2 LQKENI.

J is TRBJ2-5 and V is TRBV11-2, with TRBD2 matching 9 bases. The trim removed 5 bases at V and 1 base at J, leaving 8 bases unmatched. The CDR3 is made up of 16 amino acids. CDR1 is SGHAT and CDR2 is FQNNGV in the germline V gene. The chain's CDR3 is CASSNRLAEVQETQYF. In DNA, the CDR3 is TGTGCCAGCAGCAACCGACTAGCGGAAGTCCAAGAGACCCAGTACTTC.

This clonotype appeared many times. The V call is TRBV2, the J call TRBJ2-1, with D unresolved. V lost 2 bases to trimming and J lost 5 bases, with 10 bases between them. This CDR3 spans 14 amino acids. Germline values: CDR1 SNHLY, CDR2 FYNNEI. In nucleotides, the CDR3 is TGTGCCAGCAGTGAATGGTTTGAGGACAATGAGCAGTTCTTC. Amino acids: CASSEWFEDNEQFF. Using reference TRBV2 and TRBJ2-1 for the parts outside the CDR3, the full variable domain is EPEVTQTPSHQVTQMGQEVILRCVPISNHLYFYWYRQILGQKVEFLVSFYNNEISEKSEIFDDQFSVERPDGSNFTLKIRSTKLEDSAMYFCASSEWFEDNEQFFGPGTRLTVL.

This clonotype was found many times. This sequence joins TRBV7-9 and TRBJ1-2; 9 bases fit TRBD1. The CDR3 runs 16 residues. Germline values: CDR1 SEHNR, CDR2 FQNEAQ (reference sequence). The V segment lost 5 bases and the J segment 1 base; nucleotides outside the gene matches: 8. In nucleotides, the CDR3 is TGTGCCAGCAGCCTCGGACAGGGGAGTGGTAACTATGGCTACACCTTC. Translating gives CASSLGQGSGNYGYTF. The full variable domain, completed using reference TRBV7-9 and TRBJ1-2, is DTGVSQNPRHKITKRGQNVTFRCDPISEHNRLYWYRQTLGQGPEFLTYFQNEAQLEKSRLLSDRFSAERPKGSFSTLEIQRTEQGDSAMYLCASSLGQGSGNYGYTFGSGTRLTVV.

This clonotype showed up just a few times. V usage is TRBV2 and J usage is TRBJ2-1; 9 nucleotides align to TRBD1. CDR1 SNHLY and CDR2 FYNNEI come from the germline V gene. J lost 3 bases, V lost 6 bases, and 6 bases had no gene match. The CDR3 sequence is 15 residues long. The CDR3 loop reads CASSTQGAGYNEQFF. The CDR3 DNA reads TGTGCCAGCAGCACACAGGGGGCGGGCTACAATGAGCAGTTCTTC.

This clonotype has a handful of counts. CDR3 DNA sequence: TGCAGCGTCCTAACCAGAAACTATGGCTACACCTTC. The encoded protein is CSVLTRNYGYTF. This chain links TRBV29-1 with TRBJ1-2; D call uncertain. Trimming took 6 bases from V and 2 from J, leaving 10 bases between them. The CDR3 is made up of 12 amino acids. Germline CDR1 and CDR2: SQVTM and ANQGSEA.

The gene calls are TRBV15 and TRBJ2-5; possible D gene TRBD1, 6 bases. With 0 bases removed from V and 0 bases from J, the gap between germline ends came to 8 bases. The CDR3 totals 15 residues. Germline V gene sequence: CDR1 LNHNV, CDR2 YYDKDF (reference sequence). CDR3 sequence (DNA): TGTGCCACCAGCAGAGAAGGGGGATACCAAGAGACCCAGTACTTC. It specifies CATSREGGYQETQYF.